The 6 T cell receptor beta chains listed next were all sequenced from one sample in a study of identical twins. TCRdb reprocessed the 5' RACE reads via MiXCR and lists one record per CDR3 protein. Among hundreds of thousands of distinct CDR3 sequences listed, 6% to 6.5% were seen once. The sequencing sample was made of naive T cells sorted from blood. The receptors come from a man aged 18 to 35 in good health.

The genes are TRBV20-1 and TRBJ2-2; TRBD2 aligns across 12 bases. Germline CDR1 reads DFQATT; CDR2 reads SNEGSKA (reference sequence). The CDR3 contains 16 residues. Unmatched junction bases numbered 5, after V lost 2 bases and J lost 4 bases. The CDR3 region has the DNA TGCAGTGCTAGACTAGCGGGAGGGAGGCGCACCGGGGAGCTGTTTTTT. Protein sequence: CSARLAGGRRTGELFF.

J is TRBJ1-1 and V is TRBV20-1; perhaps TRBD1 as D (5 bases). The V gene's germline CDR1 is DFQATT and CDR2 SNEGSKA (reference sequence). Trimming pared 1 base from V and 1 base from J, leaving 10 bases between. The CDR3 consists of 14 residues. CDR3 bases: TGCAGTGCTAGAGCTTGGGGCTCGAACACTGAAGCTTTCTTT. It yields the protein CSARAWGSNTEAFF.

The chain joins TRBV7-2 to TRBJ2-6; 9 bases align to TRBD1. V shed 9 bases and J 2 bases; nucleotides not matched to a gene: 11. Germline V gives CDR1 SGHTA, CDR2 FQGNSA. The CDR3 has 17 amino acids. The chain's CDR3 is CASATGGAGTGANVLTF. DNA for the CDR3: TGTGCCAGTGCTACAGGGGGCGCTGGGACTGGGGCCAACGTCCTGACTTTC.

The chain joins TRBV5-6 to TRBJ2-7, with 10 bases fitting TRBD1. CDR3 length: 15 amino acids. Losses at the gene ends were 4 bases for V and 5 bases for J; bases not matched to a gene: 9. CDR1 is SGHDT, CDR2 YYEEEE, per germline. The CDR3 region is CASSPGTGVGNEQYF. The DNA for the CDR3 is TGTGCCAGCAGCCCAGGGACAGGGGTCGGCAACGAGCAGTACTTC.

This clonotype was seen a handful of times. The CDR3 loop is CASSSFSGHEQYV. For the CDR3, the DNA is TGTGCCAGCAGTTCGTTCTCGGGCCACGAGCAGTACGTC. V usage is TRBV6-5 and J usage is TRBJ2-7; no clear D gene. Germline V gene data show CDR1 as MNHEY and CDR2 as SVGAGI. The CDR3 covers 13 residues. V shed 4 bases and J shed 5 bases, with 12 bases lying between them.

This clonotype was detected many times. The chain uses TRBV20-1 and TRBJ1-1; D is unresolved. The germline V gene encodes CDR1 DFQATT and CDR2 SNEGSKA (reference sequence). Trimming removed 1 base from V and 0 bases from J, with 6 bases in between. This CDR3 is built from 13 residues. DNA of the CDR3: TGCAGTGCTAGAGTGCTTTTGAACACTGAAGCTTTCTTT. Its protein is CSARVLLNTEAFF.